This T cell receptor beta chain was sequenced for a study of CD8 T cells in Susac syndrome. Roughly 0.45 to 1 ug RNA was reverse transcribed with random hexamers. TCRdb re-called the immunoSEQ multiplex PCR reads with MiXCR, one entry per CDR3 protein. The repertoire holds about 210,000 distinct CDR3 sequences, 95% seen once, with 0.095% in the top ten. Sequencing was carried out using CD4+ T cells from PBMCs. The sequence came from a human donor with multiple sclerosis.

In DNA form, the CDR3 reads TGCAGTGCTAGACACCCTCGGCGGGAGGGCCCCACAGATACGCAGTATTTT. Residues: CSARHPRREGPTDTQYF. The V gene is TRBV20-1, the J gene TRBJ2-3; TRBD2 agrees at 9 bases. V gave up 2 bases and J gave up 2 bases; unmatched junction bases: 11. This CDR3 comprises 17 residues. Germline V gene lookup returns CDR1 DFQATT and CDR2 SNEGSKA (reference sequence).